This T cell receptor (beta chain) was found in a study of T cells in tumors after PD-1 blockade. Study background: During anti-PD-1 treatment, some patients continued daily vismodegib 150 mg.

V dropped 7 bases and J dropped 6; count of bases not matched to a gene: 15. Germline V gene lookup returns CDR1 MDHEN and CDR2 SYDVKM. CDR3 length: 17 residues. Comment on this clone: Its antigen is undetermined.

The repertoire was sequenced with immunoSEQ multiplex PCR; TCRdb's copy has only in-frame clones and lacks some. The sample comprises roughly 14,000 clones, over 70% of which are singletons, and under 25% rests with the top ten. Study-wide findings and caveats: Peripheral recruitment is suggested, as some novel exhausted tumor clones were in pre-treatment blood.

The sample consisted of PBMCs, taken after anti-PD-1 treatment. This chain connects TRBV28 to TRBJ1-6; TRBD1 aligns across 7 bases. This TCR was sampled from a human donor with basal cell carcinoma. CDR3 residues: CASMRAGRGQRNSPLHF. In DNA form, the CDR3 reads TGTGCCAGCATGCGAGCCGGTAGGGGACAGCGTAATTCACCCCTCCACTTT.